The T cell receptor (beta chain) described here comes from a study of blood T cell repertoires in COVID-19 (dated by TCRdb to the early 2020s). At the level of the whole study: Collaborator samples came from the United States, Italy and Spain and covered acute and convalescent phases of COVID-19. The prospective study material was composed of cDNA or gDNA derived from T cells, B-cell-depleted T cells, or PBMCs. Subjects who had been exposed to COVID-19, were actively infected with it, or had recovered from it provided the deeply sampled blood TCRbeta repertoires that made up the dataset. The repertoires were released in a freely available public database meant as a resource for research on the immune response to SARS-CoV-2. The samples were drawn from the first 160 participants of the ongoing ImmuneRACE study and from about 1,200 subjects provided by 6 global collaborators. The sample metadata nearly always contained a de-identified subject ID, COVID-19 status, age in years and sex. Where available, HLA class I and class II types were obtained from metadata supplied by the sample provider rather than from assay-based typing.

One collaborating source in Seattle enrolled patients while the patients were actively infected and followed the patients over time throughout the course of disease. Collaborating institutions collected whole blood in K2EDTA tubes following their own protocols. Collaborator samples were shipped for TCRbeta analysis as frozen whole blood, isolated PBMCs, or DNA extracted from either sample type. Study-wide findings and limitations: The quantity of clinical and demographic metadata differed by source and by participant and was supplied without curation.

Concerning this clone: Its specific antigen is unknown. Per-nucleotide qualities are absent, and no much larger clonotype sits a single base away.

TCRbeta CDR3 regions were amplified from genomic DNA using the immunoSEQ Assay, a bias-controlled multiplex PCR. Per the original workflow: The number of nucleated cells in each sample was estimated by amplification of reference gene primers within the assay. To quantify the absolute abundance of each unique TCRbeta CDR3 rearrangement, sequence reads were collapsed and filtered. For each sample, productive Simpson clonality was calculated by taking the square root of Simpson's diversity index across productive rearrangements. TCRdb retrieved this table from immuneACCESS and kept in-frame rearrangements only. Not all clones are present; in checked studies, unresolved V genes account for under half, and no reason is known for the remainder. The DNA gave D and trimming, while V, J and clone size come from that table. The sample table holds approximately 92,000 clones, of which 87% were seen once. The ten largest clones represent around 18% of the sample.

The sequence came from a woman aged 60-70 years with COVID-19, enrolled during active disease. Material: peripheral blood.

The nucleotide sequence reads as follows: TGCGCCAGCAGCCATTACAGGGAAAACACTGAAGCTTTCTTT. Translated, it gives CASSHYRENTEAFF. The rearranged segments are TRBV4-3 and TRBJ1-1; possibly the D gene is TRBD1, per 6 matching bases. V is shortened by 3 bases, J by 2 bases, and the region joining them spans 10 bases. The CDR3 goes from the cysteine to the phenylalanine over 14 residues. Just CDR3 DNA is preserved here, 42 bases in frame from base 1. The germline V gene encodes CDR1 LGHNA and CDR2 YSLEER.